The 20 T cell receptor beta chains below come from one sample, sequenced in a study of identical twins. From the 5' RACE reads, TCRdb called clonotypes with MiXCR, one entry per CDR3 protein. Of under 450,000 distinct CDR3 sequences listed, approximately 18% are singletons. Specimen: naive T cells sorted from blood. Receptors were obtained from a man aged 50 or older in good health.

This rearrangement joins TRBV30 to TRBJ1-1; the match to TRBD1 covers 7 bases. Germline lookup yields CDR1 GTSNPN and CDR2 SVGIG (reference sequence). The CDR3 is 14 amino acids. J lost 5 bases, V lost 3 bases, and 9 bases had no gene match. CDR3 sequence reads: CAWRGTGAGTEAFF. DNA for the CDR3: TGTGCCTGGAGAGGAACAGGGGCCGGGACTGAAGCTTTCTTT.

This clonotype has more than one count but fewer than ten. For the CDR3, the DNA is TGCGCCAGCAGCTTGGGACAGGGGGGAAATTCACCCCTCCACTTT. This sequence encodes CASSLGQGGNSPLHF. The chain employs TRBV5-1 and TRBJ1-6; TRBD1 agrees at 9 bases. After removal of 0 bases from V and 7 bases from J, the junction contained 2 bases not matched to a gene. The length of the CDR3 is 15 residues. The V gene's germline CDR1 is SGHRS and CDR2 YFSETQ.

A few counts support this clonotype. This chain joins TRBV27 and TRBJ2-3; D might be TRBD1 (6 bases). Trimming took 2 bases from V and 3 from J, leaving 15 bases between them. The CDR3 sequence is 16 residues long. Germline values: CDR1 MNHEY, CDR2 SMNVEV (reference sequence). CDR3 sequence (DNA): TGTGCCAGCAGTTTACTTAGACAGGTTGGAACAGATACGCAGTATTTT. This codes for CASSLLRQVGTDTQYF.

This chain links TRBV9 with TRBJ2-7, with D maybe TRBD1 (5 bases). The germline V and J ends were trimmed by 0 bases and 2 bases, with 12 bases remaining between them. The CDR3 extends over 15 amino acids. CDR1 SGDLS and CDR2 YYNGEE come from the germline V gene. The CDR3 bases are TGTGCCAGCAGCGTAGGGATTGGGGCTACCTACGAGCAGTACTTC. Amino acids: CASSVGIGATYEQYF. Drawing the rest from reference TRBV9 and TRBJ2-7, the complete variable domain is DSGVTQTPKHLITATGQRVTLRCSPRSGDLSVYWYQQSLDQGLQFLIQYYNGEERAKGNILERFSAQQFPDLHSELNLSSLELGDSALYFCASSVGIGATYEQYFGPGTRLTVT.

Ten or more counts support this clonotype. V and J are TRBV29-1 and TRBJ2-5; possible D gene TRBD1, 5 bases. Germline V lookup: CDR1 SQVTM, CDR2 ANQGSEA. Trimming pared 3 bases from V and 1 base from J, leaving 9 bases between. This CDR3 is 13 amino acids long. The CDR3 nucleotides read TGCAGCGTTGATGCCCAGGGCCAAGAGACCCAGTACTTC. This translates into CSVDAQGQETQYF.

The V gene is TRBV5-5, the J gene TRBJ2-2; the match to TRBD1 covers 7 bases. The CDR3 contains 16 residues. V was pared by 3 bases and J by 2 bases, with 7 bases of the junction left unmatched. Germline CDR1 is SGHKS and CDR2 is YYEKEE (reference sequence). The CDR3 DNA follows: TGTGCCAGCAGCTGGATGGCAGGGGGTAACACCGGGGAGCTGTTTTTT. The encoded protein is CASSWMAGGNTGELFF.

The genes are TRBV20-1 and TRBJ1-1; possible D gene TRBD1, 6 bases. There are 15 residues in the CDR3. Germline CDR1 and CDR2: DFQATT and SNEGSKA (reference sequence). V shed 2 bases and J shed 0 bases, with 13 bases lying between them. CDR3: CSARRDTFMNTEAFF. The CDR3 nucleotides read TGCAGTGCTAGAAGGGACACCTTCATGAACACTGAAGCTTTCTTT.

The V call is TRBV4-3, the J call TRBJ2-1; 10 bases match TRBD2. J was trimmed by 0 bases and V by 4 bases; bases with no gene match: 6. This CDR3 has 17 amino acids. The germline V gene has CDR1 LGHNA and CDR2 YSLEER. In DNA, the CDR3 is TGCGCCAGCAGCCGGGGGACTAGCGCGAGCTCCTACAATGAGCAGTTCTTC. Amino acid sequence: CASSRGTSASSYNEQFF.

This clonotype has a count of ten or more. The chain links TRBV28 to TRBJ2-5, with a possible D match to TRBD2 (6 bases). Germline assignment: CDR1 MDHEN and CDR2 SYDVKM. Trimming left V 3 bases short and J 4 bases short, with 12 bases between. This CDR3 has 14 amino acids. CDR3 loop: CASSFGGRRETQYF. The CDR3 coding sequence is TGTGCCAGCAGTTTTGGAGGGCGGCGAGAGACCCAGTACTTC.

The rearrangement uses TRBV4-2 and TRBJ2-2; 10 bases line up with TRBD2. Trimming removed 0 bases from V and 0 bases from J; junction bases left unmatched: 13. The CDR3 runs 21 residues. Germline CDR1 reads LGHNA; CDR2 reads YNFKEQ. The CDR3 DNA reads as TGTGCCAGCAGCCAAGATGAGGGTGGGCTAGCGGGGGTGACGAACACCGGGGAGCTGTTTTTT. Translating it yields CASSQDEGGLAGVTNTGELFF.

V usage is TRBV25-1 and J usage is TRBJ1-2; 9 positions agree with TRBD1. Germline loops: CDR1 MGHDK, CDR2 SYGVNS. The trim removed 4 bases at V and 4 bases at J, leaving 10 bases unmatched. This CDR3 contains 16 residues. CDR3 loop: CASSGRPGTGTYGYTF. In DNA, the CDR3 is TGTGCCAGCAGTGGACGCCCCGGGACAGGGACCTATGGCTACACCTTC.

The chain carries TRBV12-3 or TRBV12-4 and TRBJ2-3; D unclear. The V and J ends lost 2 bases and 0 bases respectively, with 6 bases between them. The CDR3 totals 14 residues. The DNA of the CDR3 is TGTGCCAGCAGTTTAAGGTGGAGCACAGATACGCAGTATTTT. It is translated as CASSLRWSTDTQYF.

In this sample, this clonotype turned up a few times. The CDR3 DNA is TGTGCCAGCAGTGAAGCAGGCCTAGGCTCCTACGAGCAGTACTTC. This gives the protein CASSEAGLGSYEQYF. This chain connects TRBV2 to TRBJ2-7, with D unclear. The ends were cut back, 0 bases at V and 0 bases at J, with 9 bases in the middle. Germline V gene lookup returns CDR1 SNHLY and CDR2 FYNNEI. This CDR3 is built from 15 residues.

The CDR3, as DNA: TGTGCCAGCAGCCAGTATACTTCGGGGACCACCGGGGAGCTGTTTTTT. Translating gives CASSQYTSGTTGELFF. The genes are TRBV4-2 and TRBJ2-2; possibly TRBD1 or TRBD2 for D (5 bases each). Trimming cost V 3 bases and J 4 bases, with 15 bases left between them. Germline CDR1 LGHNA, CDR2 YNFKEQ. This CDR3 comprises 16 residues.

This clonotype was seen only a few times. The chain has TRBV5-5 and TRBJ2-3; 8 bases match TRBD1. Germline-derived CDR1 and CDR2 are SGHKS and YYEKEE (reference sequence). J was trimmed by 4 bases and V by 1 base; bases with no gene match: 8. The CDR3 is 16 residues long. In DNA form, the CDR3 reads TGTGCCAGCAGCTTGCCGAGACAGGGGTGGTCAGATACGCAGTATTTT. Its translation: CASSLPRQGWSDTQYF.

This clonotype was counted at least ten times. V usage is TRBV7-6 and J usage is TRBJ2-2; possibly TRBD1 or TRBD2 for D (5 bases each). The CDR3 length is 16 residues. Germline V gene data show CDR1 as SGHVS and CDR2 as FNYEAQ. V gave up 5 bases and J gave up 0 bases, with 13 bases separating them. The CDR3, as DNA: TGTGCCAGCAGCCAAAACCGGGGCCCGAACACCGGGGAGCTGTTTTTT. Translation: CASSQNRGPNTGELFF.

This clonotype has more than one count but fewer than ten. The V call is TRBV7-9, the J call TRBJ1-1; weak D call: TRBD1 (5 bases). The germline V and J ends were trimmed by 6 bases and 0 bases, with 11 bases remaining between them. There are 14 residues in the CDR3. The germline V gene has CDR1 SEHNR and CDR2 FQNEAQ (reference sequence). CDR3 DNA: TGTGCCAGCAGTTCACAGGCACTGAACACTGAAGCTTTCTTT. Amino acid sequence: CASSSQALNTEAFF.

The chain employs TRBV30 and TRBJ2-5; D ambiguous. Deletions cut 0 bases from V and 2 bases from J, with 10 bases between. CDR3 length: 14 amino acids. CDR1 is GTSNPN, CDR2 SVGIG, per germline (reference sequence). The DNA of the CDR3 is TGTGCCTGGAGTGTGGCCCCCACGCAAGAGACCCAGTACTTC. This translates into CAWSVAPTQETQYF.

This clonotype occurred a few times. The chain carries TRBV11-2 and TRBJ2-1; D possibly corresponds to TRBD2 (6 bases). V was pared by 8 bases and J by 8 bases, with 16 bases between. Germline assignment: CDR1 SGHAT and CDR2 FQNNGV. This CDR3 has 13 residues. CDR3 nucleotides: TGTGCCAGCTCCCTGATGCGGAGGGATGAGCAGTTCTTC. Amino acids: CASSLMRRDEQFF.

In this sample, this clonotype turned up many times. The J gene is TRBJ2-6, the V gene TRBV7-8; D is possibly TRBD1 (5 bases). V was pared by 7 bases and J by 4 bases, with 20 bases between. The CDR3 totals 17 residues. Germline V lookup: CDR1 SGHVS, CDR2 FQNEAQ. Here the CDR3 reads CASTRQLPPLGANVLTF. In DNA, the CDR3 is TGTGCCAGCACCCGACAGCTACCTCCCCTCGGGGCCAACGTCCTGACTTTC. Variable domain in full (rest from reference TRBV7-8 and TRBJ2-6): GAGVSQSPRYKVAKRGQDVALRCDPISGHVSLFWYQQALGQGPEFLTYFQNEAQLDKSGLPSDRFFAERPEGSVSTLKIQRTQQEDSAVYLCASTRQLPPLGANVLTFGAGSRLTVL.